The clone carrying this T cell receptor beta chain was observed at least ten times. TCRdb called the RACE reads again in MiXCR, with one record for every CDR3 protein. The repertoire holds approximately 77,000 distinct CDR3 sequences, with around 15% as singletons. As to time point: pre-sensitization, week 0. Documented treatment: therapeutic diphenylcyclopropenone sensitization with weekly scalp DPC. This specimen belongs to a study of human T cells and chemical hapten exposure. Here the sequenced sample was whole blood, taken in connection with sensitization to the hapten diphenylcyclopropenone (DPC). This sequence originates from a woman aged 45 to 65 with alopecia areata. Some clones in this sample may be carry-over from other donors' samples.

CDR3 region: CATKSYALAGEVEQFF. The CDR3 DNA sequence: TGTGCCACGAAATCTTACGCTCTAGCGGGAGAGGTTGAGCAGTTCTTC. The V gene is TRBV5-4, the J gene TRBJ2-1, with 10 bases matching TRBD2. The trim removed 9 bases at V and 9 bases at J, leaving 18 bases unmatched. Germline CDR1 SGHNT, CDR2 YYREEE (reference sequence). The CDR3 runs 16 residues.